What follows are 22 T cell receptor beta chains derived from one specimen sequenced in a study of T cells after yellow fever vaccination. TCRdb ran MiXCR on the 5' RACE reads and lists one entry per CDR3 protein. The sample contains under 550,000 distinct CDR3 sequences, 20% to 25% of which appear only once. The sequencing used PBMCs, collected more than 20 days after the first yellow fever vaccination. Receptor source: a man aged 18 to 30 who received the YFV17D yellow fever vaccine.

The chain recombines TRBV4-3 with TRBJ2-5; D possibly corresponds to TRBD2 (6 bases). Trimming took off 3 bases at V and 5 bases at J, with 10 bases between the two ends. This CDR3 contains 13 residues. Germline V gene data show CDR1 as LGHNA and CDR2 as YSLEER. The CDR3 region has the DNA TGCGCCAGCAGCCAGCGACTAGAGGAGACCCAGTACTTC. Protein sequence: CASSQRLEETQYF.

The chain uses TRBV7-7 and TRBJ2-5; no firm D call. This CDR3 comprises 14 residues. Deletions cut 5 bases from V and 1 base from J, with 11 bases between. Looked up from germline, CDR1 is SSHAT and CDR2 is FNYEAQ (reference sequence). The CDR3 DNA follows: TGTGCCAGCAGCCCCGGCCCCTTCCAAGAGACCCAGTACTTC. It encodes CASSPGPFQETQYF.

The V call is TRBV29-1, the J call TRBJ2-2; TRBD1 agrees at 8 bases. Germline V gene sequence: CDR1 SQVTM, CDR2 ANQGSEA. The ends lost 7 bases at V and 1 base at J; junction bases unmatched: 5. This CDR3 comprises 14 residues. The CDR3 sequence is CSAPGTGNTGELFF. CDR3 coding DNA: TGCAGCGCTCCCGGGACAGGGAACACCGGGGAGCTGTTTTTT.

The chain combines TRBV12-3 or TRBV12-4 with TRBJ2-3, with TRBD2 identical over 12 bases. The V segment lost 7 bases and the J segment 2 bases; nucleotides outside the gene matches: 7. This CDR3 is built from 16 residues. The CDR3 DNA sequence: TGTGCCAGCAATTCCAGACTAGCGGGGGTCACAGATACGCAGTATTTT. It is translated as CASNSRLAGVTDTQYF.

The chain employs TRBV20-1 and TRBJ2-5; 10 bases match TRBD2. There are 14 residues in the CDR3. The germline V gene encodes CDR1 DFQATT and CDR2 SNEGSKA (reference sequence). V dropped 6 bases and J dropped 4; count of bases not matched to a gene: 8. The CDR3, as DNA: TGCAGTGCCGAGAACAGACTAGCGGGAGAGACCCAGTACTTC. As protein: CSAENRLAGETQYF.

The V and J genes are TRBV12-3 or TRBV12-4 and TRBJ2-1, with a possible D match to TRBD1 (6 bases). This CDR3 spans 14 amino acids. The V end lost 8 bases, the J end lost 1 base, and 12 bases lay between the germline ends. The CDR3 sequence: CASALRGSYNEQFF. The CDR3 DNA reads as TGTGCCAGCGCCCTCAGGGGATCCTACAATGAGCAGTTCTTC.

The rearrangement joins TRBV6-5 to TRBJ2-4, with D perhaps TRBD1 or TRBD2 (6 bases each). V gave up 4 bases and J gave up 1 base, with 17 bases separating them. Germline V CDR1 and CDR2: MNHEY, SVGAGI. The CDR3 covers 17 residues. In DNA, the CDR3 is TGTGCCAGCAGTTCCAGGGGTGGAGGGACGGCCAAAAACATTCAGTACTTC. Its translation: CASSSRGGGTAKNIQYF.

The CDR3 protein is CASSQESWGGPDTGELFF. DNA for the CDR3: TGCGCCAGCAGCCAAGAGTCATGGGGTGGGCCGGACACCGGGGAGCTGTTTTTT. This chain links TRBV4-3 with TRBJ2-2; D remains unclear. V was shortened by 0 bases and J by 3 bases, with 17 bases between the two germline ends. CDR3 size: 18 residues. Germline loops: CDR1 LGHNA, CDR2 YSLEER.

This chain connects TRBV6-2 or TRBV6-3 to TRBJ1-4; no reliable D call. The CDR3 is made up of 20 amino acids. Germline V gene data show CDR1 as MNHEY and CDR2 as SVGEGT. V dropped 0 bases and J dropped 2 bases, with 22 bases sitting between them. CDR3 sequence: CASSYSLGQELPSTNEKLFF. CDR3 DNA: TGTGCCAGCAGTTACTCCTTAGGGCAGGAGTTGCCGTCGACTAATGAAAAACTGTTTTTT.

This clonotype was found a few times. V is TRBV10-3 and J is TRBJ2-2; tentative D call: TRBD1 (6 bases). Germline CDR1 and CDR2: ENHRY and SYGVKD. There are 14 residues in the CDR3. CDR3 region: CATARDNPPGELFF. In DNA form, the CDR3 reads TGTGCTACAGCTCGGGACAATCCCCCCGGGGAGCTGTTTTTT.

This clonotype has a count of ten or more. J is TRBJ1-1 and V is TRBV5-1, with 9 positions matching TRBD1. The CDR3 runs to 14 residues. Trimming removed 1 base from V and 5 bases from J; junction bases left unmatched: 3. From germline, CDR1 is SGHRS and CDR2 YFSETQ. The CDR3 loop is CASSLLQGATEAFF. The CDR3 nucleotides read TGCGCCAGCAGCTTGCTACAGGGGGCAACTGAAGCTTTCTTT.

This clonotype was observed a handful of times. V and J are TRBV7-9 and TRBJ2-7, with D tentatively TRBD1 or TRBD2 (5 bases each). V lost 2 bases and J 5 bases, leaving 10 bases between the germline ends. The germline V gene encodes CDR1 SEHNR and CDR2 FQNEAQ (reference sequence). This CDR3 is built from 13 residues. CDR3 nucleotides: TGTGCCAGCAGCTTAATGAGGGGAAACGAGCAGTACGTC. Its translation is CASSLMRGNEQYV.

This clonotype was seen only a few times. The J gene is TRBJ2-4, the V gene TRBV20-1; D is uncertain. Germline V lookup: CDR1 DFQATT, CDR2 SNEGSKA (reference sequence). V was cut by 5 bases and J by 0 bases, with 14 bases left in between. The CDR3 runs to 15 residues. The CDR3 DNA follows: TGCAGTGCTCATGACATTTTACTAGCCAAAAACATTCAGTACTTC. Residues: CSAHDILLAKNIQYF.

There are a few counts of this clonotype. The chain uses TRBV5-5 and TRBJ2-5; TRBD1 agrees at 9 bases. The CDR3 extends over 18 amino acids. J lost 5 bases, V lost 1 base, and 15 bases had no gene match. Germline V CDR1 and CDR2: SGHKS, YYEKEE (reference sequence). The CDR3 loop is CASSLSIITGTGRETQYF. CDR3 coding DNA: TGTGCCAGCAGCTTGTCCATTATAACTGGGACAGGGAGGGAGACCCAGTACTTC.

This clonotype was seen at least ten times. V is TRBV6-2 or TRBV6-3 and J is TRBJ1-1; D remains unclear. Trimming stripped 2 bases from V and 2 bases from J, with 3 bases between. This CDR3 region has 12 residues. The germline gives CDR1 MNHEY, CDR2 SVGEGT. The CDR3 sequence is CASSYRNTEAFF. The CDR3 bases are TGTGCCAGCAGTTACAGAAACACTGAAGCTTTCTTT.

This chain joins TRBV4-2 and TRBJ2-1; unclear D gene. Germline V CDR1 and CDR2: LGHNA, YNFKEQ. This CDR3 contains 15 residues. Trimming left V 4 bases short and J 3 bases short, with 13 bases between. The CDR3 DNA reads as TGTGCCAGCAGCCCCCGGGCAGGAGACTACAATGAGCAGTTCTTC. This encodes CASSPRAGDYNEQFF.

This clonotype has a handful of counts. The chain recombines TRBV5-6 with TRBJ2-7; 13 bases line up with TRBD2. Germline V CDR1 and CDR2: SGHDT, YYEEEE. J lost 8 bases, V lost 4 bases, and 6 bases had no gene match. The CDR3 is 14 residues long. In DNA, the CDR3 is TGTGCCAGCAGCCTTACTAGCGGGGGGGCCAAGCAGTACGTC. Translation: CASSLTSGGAKQYV.

This clonotype has more than one count but fewer than ten. This chain connects TRBV3-1 to TRBJ2-5, with TRBD2 identical over 9 bases. Germline V gives CDR1 LGHDT, CDR2 YNNKEL (reference sequence). Trimming took 1 base from V and 7 from J; bases not matched to a gene: 4. The CDR3 spans 14 residues. For the CDR3, the DNA is TGTGCCAGCAGCCAAGGGACTAGCGAGGGGACCCAGTACTTC. As protein: CASSQGTSEGTQYF.

V gene TRBV4-2 combines with J gene TRBJ2-5; the match to TRBD2 covers 10 bases. CDR3 length: 19 amino acids. Per germline, CDR1 LGHNA and CDR2 YNFKEQ. Trimming at V came to 2 bases and at J to 5 bases, leaving 17 bases not matched to a gene. The DNA for the CDR3 is TGTGCCAGCAGCCAATATACCCTAGCGGGGGCGGGTGGTCGCGAGACCCAGTACTTC. Protein: CASSQYTLAGAGGRETQYF.

The CDR3 protein is CASSRPGQGVGNEQFF. CDR3 coding DNA: TGCGCCAGCAGCCGCCCGGGACAGGGGGTGGGAAATGAGCAGTTCTTC. The chain links TRBV4-3 to TRBJ2-1; the match to TRBD1 covers 11 bases. The V segment lost 4 bases and the J segment 7 bases; nucleotides outside the gene matches: 9. Germline V lookup: CDR1 LGHNA, CDR2 YSLEER. The CDR3 is 16 amino acids.

This clonotype has only a few counts. The gene calls are TRBV12-3 or TRBV12-4 and TRBJ2-4; D call uncertain. The CDR3 contains 14 residues. Trimming took off 6 bases at V and 3 bases at J, with 12 bases between the two ends. For the CDR3, the DNA is TGTGCCAGCAGCCCCAACCAACTCAAAAACATTCAGTACTTC. This sequence encodes CASSPNQLKNIQYF.

The gene calls are TRBV20-1 and TRBJ2-5; D assignment may be TRBD1 or TRBD2 (7 bases each). The germline V gene encodes CDR1 DFQATT and CDR2 SNEGSKA (reference sequence). V lost 1 base to trimming and J lost 5 bases, with 14 bases between them. The CDR3 is 14 amino acids. The DNA for the CDR3 is TGCAGTGCTAGAGGGGAGGGGGCATACGAGACCCAGTACTTC. Residues: CSARGEGAYETQYF.